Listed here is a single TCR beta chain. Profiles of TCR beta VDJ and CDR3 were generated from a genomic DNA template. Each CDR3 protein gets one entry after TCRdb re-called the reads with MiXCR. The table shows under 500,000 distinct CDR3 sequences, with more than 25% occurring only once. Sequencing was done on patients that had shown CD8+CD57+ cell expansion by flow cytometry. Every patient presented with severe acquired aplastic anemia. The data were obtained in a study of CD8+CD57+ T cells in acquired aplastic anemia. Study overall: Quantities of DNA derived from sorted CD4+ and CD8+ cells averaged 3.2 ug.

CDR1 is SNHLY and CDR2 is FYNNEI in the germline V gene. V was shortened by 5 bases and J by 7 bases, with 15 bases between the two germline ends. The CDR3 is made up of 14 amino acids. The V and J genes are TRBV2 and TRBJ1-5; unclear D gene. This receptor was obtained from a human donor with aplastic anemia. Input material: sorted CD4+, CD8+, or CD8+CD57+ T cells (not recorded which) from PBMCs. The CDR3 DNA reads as TGTGCCAGCAGTACCAATGTGGGTCAACAGCCCCAGCATTTT. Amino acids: CASSTNVGQQPQHF.